Shown below are 21 T cell receptor beta chains from a single sample sequenced in a study of Ad26.COV2.S vaccination and SARS-CoV-2 variants. Here immunoSEQ multiplex PCR was the method, and the copy in TCRdb shows in-frame clones only, minus some. This table has about 400,000 clones, 83% appearing once. Indicated treatment: about 20 received Ad26.COV2.S at low or high dose, single or two shots; several received placebo; per-sample allocation not given. Day 63 after the first vaccine or placebo injection was the time point for sampling. Sequenced here: peripheral blood, sampled in a trial of Ad26.COV2.S vaccine versus placebo. The receptor source for this set is a person between 18 and 65 years old who received the Ad26.COV2.S COVID-19 vaccine or a placebo.

This chain joins TRBV9 and TRBJ2-5; 7 bases are shared with TRBD2. The V segment lost 1 base and the J segment 4 bases; nucleotides outside the gene matches: 7. Germline V lookup: CDR1 SGDLS, CDR2 YYNGEE. CDR3 length equals 15 residues. The CDR3 DNA reads as TGTGCCAGCAGCGTACAATCCCGACTAGCAGAGACCCAGTACTTC. Amino acid sequence: CASSVQSRLAETQYF.

This clone was recorded only once. This rearrangement joins TRBV4-1 to TRBJ1-5, with TRBD1 matching over 10 bases. This CDR3 has 17 residues. J lost 4 bases, V lost 3 bases, and 9 bases had no gene match. The germline V gene has CDR1 MGHRA and CDR2 YSYEKL. The CDR3 is CASSHTKPGQGNQPQHF. The CDR3 nucleotides are TGCGCCAGCAGCCACACAAAACCGGGACAGGGGAATCAGCCCCAGCATTTT.

CDR3 region: CASSVTGDQFEQYF. The DNA for the CDR3 is TGTGCCAGCAGCGTAACAGGGGACCAATTCGAGCAGTACTTC. The V and J genes are TRBV5-5 and TRBJ2-7; 7 bases line up with TRBD1. The CDR3 loop spans 14 amino acids. The germline gives CDR1 SGHKS, CDR2 YYEKEE (reference sequence). Losses at the gene ends were 4 bases for V and 6 bases for J; bases not matched to a gene: 10.

The V and J genes are TRBV5-4 and TRBJ2-5; TRBD2 matches 11 bases. The germline gives CDR1 SGHNT, CDR2 YYREEE (reference sequence). The CDR3 runs 15 residues. V shed 4 bases and J 5 bases; nucleotides not matched to a gene: 7. The CDR3 sequence is CASSVLAGGWETQYF. The CDR3 region has the DNA TGTGCCAGCAGCGTCCTAGCGGGGGGTTGGGAGACCCAGTACTTC.

J is TRBJ1-2 and V is TRBV24-1; D is ambiguous. This CDR3 region has 13 residues. Germline values: CDR1 KGHDR, CDR2 SFDVKD. Trimming left V 12 bases short and J 1 base short, with 14 bases between. For the CDR3, the DNA is TGTGCCTCGGGATGCGGAATTAACTATGGCTACACCTTC. Its translation is CASGCGINYGYTF.

The chain combines TRBV7-9 with TRBJ1-4, with 7 bases fitting TRBD1. The germline CDR1 and CDR2 sequences are SEHNR and FQNEAQ (reference sequence). V shed 5 bases and J 8 bases; nucleotides not matched to a gene: 8. The CDR3 extends over 14 amino acids. This chain's CDR3 is CASSRGSGGEKLFF. For the CDR3, the DNA is TGTGCCAGCAGCCGGGGGTCAGGGGGAGAAAAACTGTTTTTT.

The rearrangement uses TRBV18 and TRBJ1-5, with D maybe TRBD1 (6 bases). Germline values: CDR1 KGHSH, CDR2 LQKENI. The CDR3 loop spans 16 amino acids. Trimming took off 3 bases at V and 2 bases at J, with 14 bases between the two ends. CDR3 sequence: CASSPRGQLGNQPQHF. In nucleotides, the CDR3 is TGTGCCAGCTCACCTCGGGGGCAGTTAGGCAATCAGCCCCAGCATTTT.

The table lists this clone with a count of one. The chain employs TRBV29-1 and TRBJ2-2; TRBD1 is a possible D gene (5 bases). This CDR3 contains 15 residues. Trimming removed 7 bases at V and 4 bases at J, with 19 bases between. In germline, CDR1 is SQVTM, CDR2 ANQGSEA. CDR3 in amino acids: CSAAIDRITTGELFF. Written as DNA, the CDR3 is TGCAGCGCTGCCATAGACAGAATAACCACCGGGGAGCTGTTTTTT.

The J gene is TRBJ2-7, the V gene TRBV24-1, with TRBD1 matching 9 bases. The trim removed 6 bases at V and 3 bases at J, leaving 11 bases unmatched. The CDR3 is 16 residues long. Germline CDR1 is KGHDR and CDR2 is SFDVKD. CDR3 coding DNA: TGTGCCACCAGTACGACTCTTCGGGACAGGGTCTACGAGCAGTACTTC. This gives the protein CATSTTLRDRVYEQYF.

The chain combines TRBV15 with TRBJ1-6; 7 bases fit TRBD1. The CDR3 totals 16 residues. V dropped 3 bases and J dropped 7; count of bases not matched to a gene: 9. Looked up from germline, CDR1 is LNHNV and CDR2 is YYDKDF (reference sequence). The CDR3 sequence is CATSRGRQGVNSPLHF. The DNA of the CDR3 is TGTGCCACCAGCAGGGGTCGACAGGGAGTGAATTCACCCCTCCACTTT.

This chain links TRBV18 with TRBJ1-6, with D possibly TRBD1 on 5 matching bases. V lost 2 bases, J lost 9 bases, and 14 bases lay in between. The CDR3 is made up of 15 amino acids. CDR1 KGHSH and CDR2 LQKENI come from the germline V gene. CDR3 DNA sequence: TGTGCCAGCTCACCAAAGTTGCAGGGTAGTTCACCCCTCCACTTT. Translation gives CASSPKLQGSSPLHF. The whole variable domain, remainder taken from reference TRBV18 and TRBJ1-6, is NAGVMQNPRHLVRRRGQEARLRCSPMKGHSHVYWYRQLPEEGLKFMVYLQKENIIDESGMPKERFSAEFPKEGPSILRIQQVVRGDSAAYFCASSPKLQGSSPLHFGNGTRLTVT.

This chain connects TRBV5-5 to TRBJ1-5, with 7 bases fitting TRBD1. V trimming: 3 bases; J trimming: 2 bases; junction bases outside the gene matches: 2. The CDR3 consists of 14 residues. Looked up from germline, CDR1 is SGHKS and CDR2 is YYEKEE (reference sequence). CDR3 bases: TGTGCCAGCAGCTCAGGACAGGGCAATCAGCCCCAGCATTTT. Its translation: CASSSGQGNQPQHF.

The DNA for the CDR3 is TGTGCCAGTAGTTTAGGACCTCAGGATACCCTTATGGCCCAGCATTTT. This codes for CASSLGPQDTLMAQHF. This chain uses TRBV19 with TRBJ1-5; D is uncertain. This CDR3 comprises 16 residues. The V end was cut by 5 bases, the J end by 11 bases, with 25 bases between. Germline V gene lookup returns CDR1 LNHDA and CDR2 SQIVND (reference sequence).

This sequence joins TRBV27 and TRBJ1-1; D remains ambiguous. Trimming removed 6 bases at V and 4 bases at J, with 12 bases between. The CDR3 sequence is 13 residues long. Germline V CDR1 and CDR2: MNHEY, SMNVEV (reference sequence). CDR3 DNA sequence: TGTGCCAGCAGGTCGGGATTGGGCACTGAAGCTTTCTTT. This codes for CASRSGLGTEAFF.

The rearrangement links TRBV7-2 to TRBJ2-7; TRBD2 is a possible D gene (6 bases). V was clipped by 4 bases and J by 7 bases, with 17 bases between them. Germline CDR1 is SGHTA and CDR2 is FQGNSA. CDR3 size: 14 residues. The CDR3 DNA reads as TGTGCCAGCAGCTCCCCGCTGCTGGCGGGGGAGCAGTACTTC. Protein: CASSSPLLAGEQYF.

This chain uses TRBV7-3 with TRBJ2-1, with 7 positions matching TRBD2. This CDR3 region has 16 residues. CDR1 SGHTA and CDR2 FQGTGA come from the germline V gene. V was clipped by 4 bases and J by 7 bases; unmatched bases: 13. CDR3 DNA: TGTGCCAGCAGCTCCGATCCAGCGGGGAAACCTAATGAGCAGTTCTTC. Translated: CASSSDPAGKPNEQFF.

Remarks on this clone: Other DNA variants within this sample encode the same CDR3. This chain links TRBV6-5 with TRBJ2-7, with 10 positions matching TRBD1. Germline CDR1 MNHEY, CDR2 SVGAGI. J lost 2 bases, V lost 5 bases, and 3 bases had no gene match. The CDR3 runs 14 residues. CDR3 DNA: TGTGCCAGCAGTCCAGGACAGGGGGCCTACGAGCAGTACTTC. This encodes CASSPGQGAYEQYF.

The rearrangement links TRBV11-2 to TRBJ2-7; tentative D call: TRBD1 (6 bases). CDR1 is SGHAT and CDR2 is FQNNGV in the germline V gene. This CDR3 region has 12 residues. The germline V and J ends were trimmed by 1 base and 6 bases, with 7 bases remaining between them. Here the CDR3 DNA reads TGTGCCAGCAGCTTAGCAGGGGCCGAGCAGTACTTC. The encoded protein is CASSLAGAEQYF.

V gene TRBV24-1 combines with J gene TRBJ1-1; no definite D call. The V end lost 4 bases, the J end lost 3 bases, and 17 bases lay between the germline ends. The germline CDR1 and CDR2 sequences are KGHDR and SFDVKD. The CDR3 covers 16 residues. The CDR3 region is CATSDSSAAGYTEAFF. CDR3 DNA sequence: TGTGCCACCAGTGACTCTTCGGCAGCGGGGTACACTGAAGCTTTCTTT.

This clone showed up just a few times. The V call is TRBV11-3, the J call TRBJ1-1; D may be TRBD1 (5 bases). Trimming pared 2 bases from V and 4 bases from J, leaving 8 bases between. This CDR3 is 13 amino acids long. Germline V gives CDR1 SGHNT, CDR2 YENEEA. The CDR3 loop is CASSLWRGTEAFF. In DNA form, the CDR3 reads TGTGCCAGCAGCTTATGGAGGGGCACTGAAGCTTTCTTT.

CDR3 DNA sequence: TGTGCCAGCAGCTTGTTACTAGCCCAGAGCTCCTACAATGAGCAGTTCTTC. Translated, it gives CASSLLLAQSSYNEQFF. V gene TRBV5-4 combines with J gene TRBJ2-1, with D perhaps TRBD2 (6 bases). Germline assignment: CDR1 SGHNT and CDR2 YYREEE (reference sequence). The CDR3 length is 17 residues. Trimming cost V 1 base and J 0 bases, with 14 bases left between them.